Below, 21 T cell receptor beta chains from the same sample are listed, as sequenced in a study of blood T cell repertoires in COVID-19. Only in-frame clones appear in the TCRdb table, and some are missing; sequencing was by immunoSEQ multiplex PCR. The table records some 160,000 clones, roughly 80% of them present only once. The sequenced sample consisted of peripheral blood. These receptors originate from a human donor in a cohort sampled during active COVID-19.

The J gene is TRBJ1-1, the V gene TRBV7-9, with D perhaps TRBD1 (5 bases). The CDR3 consists of 17 residues. Germline V gives CDR1 SEHNR, CDR2 FQNEAQ (reference sequence). Trimming took off 0 bases at V and 4 bases at J, with 18 bases between the two ends. CDR3 sequence reads: CASSLAFQAGQRTEAFF. CDR3 sequence (DNA): TGTGCCAGCAGCTTAGCGTTTCAGGCAGGGCAACGCACTGAAGCTTTCTTT.

This chain connects TRBV10-3 to TRBJ2-7, with 11 bases that match TRBD2. The V gene end was trimmed by 2 bases and the J gene end by 4 bases; junction bases not matched to a gene: 4. The CDR3 spans 15 residues. Germline V gene sequence: CDR1 ENHRY, CDR2 SYGVKD. The CDR3 DNA reads as TGTGCCATCAGTGAGCCGGGACTAGCGGTTTACGAGCAGTACTTC. It translates to CAISEPGLAVYEQYF.

The rearrangement uses TRBV28 and TRBJ1-2; 9 bases fit TRBD1. With V trimmed by 5 bases and J by 7 bases, 8 bases remained unmatched. The CDR3 spans 14 residues. Looked up from germline, CDR1 is MDHEN and CDR2 is SYDVKM. This chain's CDR3 is CASSTLTGGGGYTF. In DNA form, the CDR3 reads TGTGCCAGCAGTACCCTTACAGGGGGCGGTGGCTACACCTTC.

The genes are TRBV7-3 and TRBJ2-3; 13 bases are shared with TRBD2. V trimming: 2 bases; J trimming: 4 bases; junction bases outside the gene matches: 6. This CDR3 comprises 17 residues. Germline V gives CDR1 SGHTA, CDR2 FQGTGA. The CDR3 region is CASSLYGLAGAADTQYF. CDR3 nucleotide sequence: TGTGCCAGCAGCTTATATGGACTAGCGGGAGCCGCAGATACGCAGTATTTT.

This clone came up a few times. The chain links TRBV5-8 to TRBJ1-1; tentatively, D is TRBD1 (6 bases). Germline V gene lookup returns CDR1 SGHTS and CDR2 YDEGEE. V lost 2 bases to trimming and J lost 5 bases, with 13 bases between them. This CDR3 comprises 14 residues. The CDR3 loop reads CASSLGGATTEAFF. Written as DNA, the CDR3 is TGTGCCAGCAGCTTAGGGGGGGCGACGACTGAAGCTTTCTTT.

This clone occurred a few times. The chain is built from TRBV12-5 and TRBJ1-2; D not certain. The CDR3 length is 15 residues. The germline V gene encodes CDR1 LGHNT and CDR2 FRNRAP. V gave up 0 bases and J gave up 6 bases, with 14 bases separating them. The CDR3: CASGLVSPSQHGYTF. CDR3 nucleotide sequence: TGTGCTAGTGGTTTGGTAAGCCCAAGCCAACATGGCTACACCTTC.

A few counts support this clone. This CDR3 reads CASSLPTGSAFF. In nucleotides, the CDR3 is TGTGCCAGCAGTCTACCGACAGGGTCAGCTTTCTTT. This sequence joins TRBV28 and TRBJ1-1; 7 bases are a match to TRBD1. The V gene's germline CDR1 is MDHEN and CDR2 SYDVKM. The CDR3 loop spans 12 amino acids. The J segment lost 10 bases and the V segment lost 5 bases, leaving 7 bases of the junction unmatched.

The genes are TRBV10-2 and TRBJ1-1; 7 bases line up with TRBD1. The V gene end was trimmed by 10 bases and the J gene end by 4 bases; junction bases not matched to a gene: 6. The germline V gene has CDR1 WSHSY and CDR2 SAAADI. CDR3 length equals 12 residues. The CDR3 loop reads CATRDSVTEAFF. For the CDR3, the DNA is TGCGCCACCAGGGACAGCGTCACTGAAGCTTTCTTT.

The rearrangement uses TRBV27 and TRBJ1-6; D is possibly TRBD1 (5 bases). This CDR3 is 15 amino acids long. CDR1 is MNHEY, CDR2 SMNVEV, per germline (reference sequence). Trimming took off 5 bases at V and 1 base at J, with 9 bases between the two ends. This CDR3 reads CASSGAGSYNSPLHF. CDR3 DNA sequence: TGTGCCAGCAGTGGGGCAGGGTCCTATAATTCACCCCTCCACTTT.

This chain joins TRBV20-1 and TRBJ1-1; D may be TRBD1 (5 bases). V was trimmed by 7 bases and J by 7 bases, leaving 13 bases between them. The CDR3 totals 11 residues. Per germline, CDR1 DFQATT and CDR2 SNEGSKA (reference sequence). CDR3 DNA: TGCAGTGTAGACGTGGGGGGTGAAGCTTTCTTT. Protein product: CSVDVGGEAFF.

The CDR3, as DNA: TGTGCCAGCAGCTCGACAGGGCGGGGTCAGCCCCAGCATTTT. It encodes CASSSTGRGQPQHF. The V gene is TRBV7-2, the J gene TRBJ1-5, with TRBD1 matching 7 bases. CDR3 size: 14 residues. V was pared by 4 bases and J by 6 bases, with 6 bases of the junction left unmatched. Germline values: CDR1 SGHTA, CDR2 FQGNSA.

The genes are TRBV5-1 and TRBJ1-3, with 10 bases lining up with TRBD1. Trimming took 3 bases from V and 3 from J; bases not matched to a gene: 6. The germline gives CDR1 SGHRS, CDR2 YFSETQ. CDR3 length: 16 residues. The CDR3, as DNA: TGCGCCAGCAGCTGGGGACAGGGGAAGGGTGGAAACACCATATATTTT. Its protein is CASSWGQGKGGNTIYF.

V gene TRBV5-1 combines with J gene TRBJ1-1; D not resolved. The V end lost 5 bases, the J end lost 1 base, and 9 bases lay between the germline ends. CDR1 SGHRS and CDR2 YFSETQ come from the germline V gene. The CDR3 is 13 residues long. CDR3 sequence reads: CASSNRGNTEAFF. The CDR3 bases are TGCGCCAGCAGTAATCGGGGGAACACTGAAGCTTTCTTT.

This clone was seen a handful of times. The gene calls are TRBV7-6 and TRBJ2-7; 12 bases align to TRBD2. Per germline, CDR1 SGHVS and CDR2 FNYEAQ. The CDR3 sequence is 14 residues long. J gave up 6 bases and V 5 bases, and 5 bases lay outside the gene matches. The CDR3 nucleotides read TGTGCCAGCAGCCCGACTAGCGGGAGACGCGAGCAGTACTTC. Protein: CASSPTSGRREQYF.

This chain connects TRBV7-3 to TRBJ2-1, with TRBD2 identical over 10 bases. The CDR3 runs to 16 residues. Germline values: CDR1 SGHTA, CDR2 FQGTGA. Trimming removed 5 bases from V and 3 bases from J; junction bases left unmatched: 7. The CDR3, as DNA: TGTGCCAGCAGCCGCCGGGCTAGCGGGGGCTACAATGAGCAGTTCTTC. Its protein product is CASSRRASGGYNEQFF. The full variable domain, with the rest looked up from reference TRBV7-3 and TRBJ2-1, is GAGVSQTPSNKVTEKGKYVELRCDPISGHTALYWYRQSLGQGPEFLIYFQGTGAADDSGLPNDRFFAVRPEGSVSTLKIQRTERGDSAVYLCASSRRASGGYNEQFFGPGTRLTVL.

The chain employs TRBV5-5 and TRBJ1-5; unclear D gene. CDR3 length equals 15 residues. Deletions cut 2 bases from V and 2 bases from J, with 11 bases between. Germline-derived CDR1 and CDR2 are SGHKS and YYEKEE (reference sequence). CDR3 residues: CASSFEGGGNQPQHF. The CDR3 region has the DNA TGTGCCAGCAGCTTTGAGGGCGGCGGCAATCAGCCCCAGCATTTT.

The V and J genes are TRBV5-4 and TRBJ1-3; D is perhaps TRBD1 (6 bases). Trimming took 8 bases from V and 4 from J, leaving 16 bases between them. In germline, CDR1 is SGHNT, CDR2 YYREEE (reference sequence). There are 14 residues in the CDR3. The CDR3 sequence: CASTRGAEGNTIYF. The CDR3 region has the DNA TGTGCCAGTACCCGGGGGGCAGAAGGAAACACCATATATTTT.

Details on this clone: Other DNA sequences from this sample encode an identical CDR3 as well. The genes are TRBV5-1 and TRBJ1-2; a weak D match, TRBD1 (5 bases). Between the trimmed V and J ends, which lost 0 bases and 4 bases, there was a span of 7 bases. The CDR3 has 13 amino acids. Germline V lookup: CDR1 SGHRS, CDR2 YFSETQ. This CDR3 is CASSLGQSYGYTF. Written as DNA, the CDR3 is TGCGCCAGCAGCTTGGGACAGAGCTATGGCTACACCTTC. Full variable domain (missing parts from reference TRBV5-1 and TRBJ1-2): KAGVTQTPRYLIKTRGQQVTLSCSPISGHRSVSWYQQTPGQGLQFLFEYFSETQRNKGNFPGRFSGRQFSNSRSEMNVSTLELGDSALYLCASSLGQSYGYTFGSGTRLTVV.

The rearrangement uses TRBV11-1 and TRBJ1-1, with D possibly being TRBD1 (5 bases). V was clipped by 6 bases and J by 4 bases, with 12 bases between them. CDR3 length: 13 amino acids. Germline CDR1 SGHAT, CDR2 FQDESV (reference sequence). The CDR3 DNA sequence: TGTGCCAGCAGGTATACGGGGGGCACTGAAGCTTTCTTT. This sequence encodes CASRYTGGTEAFF.

The chain combines TRBV5-1 with TRBJ2-3; D is unclear. The CDR3 consists of 14 residues. Germline loops: CDR1 SGHRS, CDR2 YFSETQ. V was clipped by 2 bases and J by 0 bases, with 7 bases between them. The CDR3 region has the DNA TGCGCCAGCAGCTTTGGCGGAAGCACAGATACGCAGTATTTT. Its translation is CASSFGGSTDTQYF.

The chain uses TRBV7-8 and TRBJ1-5; perhaps TRBD1 as D (5 bases). Trimming took 3 bases from V and 3 from J, leaving 6 bases between them. The germline V gene encodes CDR1 SGHVS and CDR2 FQNEAQ. The CDR3 has 13 amino acids. The CDR3 protein is CASSFRVNQPQHF. The CDR3 nucleotides are TGTGCCAGCAGCTTCAGGGTCAATCAGCCCCAGCATTTT.